Listed below are T cell receptor beta chains from one sample, sequenced in a study of cytotoxic CD8 clonotypes in ibrutinib-treated CLL. The method was immunoSEQ multiplex PCR; TCRdb's version includes in-frame clones alone and lacks a portion of them. The data show a few hundred thousand clones, roughly 70% seen once. The specimen was PBMCs, collected after 24 months of ibrutinib treatment. These receptors all stem from a human donor with chronic lymphocytic leukemia. Each CDR3 is given without its conserved first and last residue.

V: TRBV20-1; J: TRBJ1-1; CDR3: SARGNTEAF
V: TRBV11-2; J: TRBJ2-7; CDR3: ASSLEGLAGVYEQY
V: TRBV19; J: TRBJ2-5; CDR3: ASSEAGQETQY
V: TRBV4-3; J: TRBJ2-7; CDR3: ASSQDAAGARAGGQY
V: TRBV10-3; J: TRBJ2-2; CDR3: AISDLAGDTGELF
V: TRBV6-5; J: TRBJ1-1; CDR3: ASSVATGGAEAF
V: TRBV7-9; J: TRBJ2-1; CDR3: ASSLVANEQF
V: TRBV27; J: TRBJ1-5; CDR3: ASSWSSTQPQH
V: TRBV7-9; J: TRBJ1-5; CDR3: ASSLGGGEFQPQH
V: TRBV5-4; J: TRBJ1-3; CDR3: ASSTQQGPRGNTIY
V: TRBV5-1; J: TRBJ2-7; CDR3: ASSLASRGYEQY
V: TRBV18; J: TRBJ2-7; CDR3: ASSPSRDSTYEQY
V: TRBV15; J: TRBJ1-1; CDR3: ATSRALGGIGNTEAF
V: TRBV18; J: TRBJ2-3; CDR3: ASSLAATDTQY
V: TRBV7-2; J: TRBJ1-1; CDR3: ASSSEGAGGTEAF
V: TRBV14; J: TRBJ2-2; CDR3: ASSRTVGELF
V: TRBV6-6; J: TRBJ1-6; CDR3: ASSSTAPTFPLH
V: TRBV2; J: TRBJ1-2; CDR3: ASSDHIANYGYT
V: TRBV18; J: TRBJ2-7; CDR3: ASSPGTSGSYEQY
V: TRBV9; J: TRBJ2-3; CDR3: ASSWRGGDTQY
V: TRBV19; J: TRBJ2-3; CDR3: ATRGRGRTADTQY
V: TRBV5-1; J: TRBJ1-2; CDR3: ASRALTEGYGYT
V: TRBV18; J: TRBJ2-2; CDR3: ASSPRGLDRPGELF
V: TRBV6-5; J: TRBJ1-5; CDR3: ASSYGQGRQPQH
V: TRBV6-5; J: TRBJ2-7; CDR3: ASGGAAYEQY
V: TRBV5-1; J: TRBJ1-6; CDR3: ASSLADDSPLH
V: TRBV30; J: TRBJ2-7; CDR3: AWTLGTLGEQY
V: TRBV11-3; J: TRBJ1-1; CDR3: ASSPQGFTEAF
V: TRBV6-1; J: TRBJ1-5; CDR3: ASSVGGNLPQH